The 22 T cell receptor beta chains below come from one sample, sequenced in a study of Graves' ophthalmopathy and Graves' hyperthyroidism. The authors amplified TCR beta CDR3 regions, and they did so from RNA transcripts for repertoire sequencing. RT-PCR was first run with HTBI primers, then multiplex PCR in a second round. TCRdb itself ran the multiplex PCR reads through MiXCR, one entry per CDR3 protein. Altogether about 590,000 distinct CDR3 sequences are present, about 35% being singletons, with the ten largest covering roughly 4.5%. The specimen sequenced was peripheral blood or thyroid tissue (not recorded which). Every receptor here comes from an adult man with Graves' hyperthyroidism.

This clonotype was found many times. The rearrangement joins TRBV29-1 to TRBJ1-2, with a possible D match to TRBD1 (5 bases). The CDR3 loop spans 15 amino acids. Deletions cut 0 bases from V and 4 bases from J, with 15 bases between. Germline V gene lookup returns CDR1 SQVTM and CDR2 ANQGSEA. CDR3 coding DNA: TGCAGCGTTGAAGATAGACAGATCCACCTCTATGGCTACACCTTC. Protein: CSVEDRQIHLYGYTF.

The J gene is TRBJ2-1, the V gene TRBV15; 9 bases map to TRBD2. Germline V gene lookup returns CDR1 LNHNV and CDR2 YYDKDF (reference sequence). This CDR3 comprises 15 residues. V was pared by 0 bases and J by 3 bases, with 0 bases of the junction left unmatched. For the CDR3, the DNA is TGTGCCACCAGCAGAGAAGCGGGAGGCTACAATGAGCAGTTCTTC. As protein: CATSREAGGYNEQFF. Full variable domain (remainder filled in from reference TRBV15 and TRBJ2-1): DAMVIQNPRYQVTQFGKPVTLSCSQTLNHNVMYWYQQKSSQAPKLLFHYYDKDFNNEADTPDNFQSRRPNTSFCFLDIRSPGLGDTAMYLCATSREAGGYNEQFFGPGTRLTVL.

This clonotype was seen a few times. J is TRBJ2-2 and V is TRBV10-1; 8 bases agree with TRBD1. The CDR3 sequence is 16 residues long. Germline V gene sequence: CDR1 WNHNN, CDR2 SYGVQD (reference sequence). V dropped 0 bases and J dropped 5; count of bases not matched to a gene: 5. CDR3 nucleotide sequence: TGCGCCAGCAGTGAGTCTCCAGGGGGCTGGACCGGGGAGCTGTTTTTT. Residues: CASSESPGGWTGELFF.

This clonotype was detected only once. The gene calls are TRBV7-9 and TRBJ1-4; D is undetermined. Trimming left V 1 base short and J 0 bases short, with 6 bases between. CDR3 size: 15 residues. Germline V lookup: CDR1 SEHNR, CDR2 FQNEAQ (reference sequence). CDR3 nucleotide sequence: TGTGCCAGCAGCTTAGACGGTACAACTAATGAAAAACTGTTTTTT. Translated: CASSLDGTTNEKLFF.

This clonotype was recorded at least ten times. The rearrangement uses TRBV12-3 or TRBV12-4 and TRBJ1-1; no firm D call. V lost 3 bases to trimming and J lost 6 bases, with 14 bases between them. The length of the CDR3 is 14 residues. CDR3 sequence (DNA): TGTGCCAGCAGTTTCCTCCCCGCAAGCGCTGAAGCTTTCTTT. It encodes CASSFLPASAEAFF.

The chain links TRBV7-8 to TRBJ2-7, with D tentatively TRBD1 (5 bases). The last part of the DNA fits TRBJ2-1 better; the J call may be wrong. The CDR3 runs 14 residues. Germline V gene lookup returns CDR1 SGHVS and CDR2 FQNEAQ. CDR3 sequence (DNA): TGTGCCAGCAGCTTAGACGTATGGGGCGATGAGCAGTTCTTC. Its translation: CASSLDVWGDEQFF.

This clonotype was counted at least ten times. This chain joins TRBV7-9 and TRBJ2-5, with D maybe TRBD2 (7 bases). The V and J ends lost 3 bases and 4 bases respectively, with 15 bases between them. CDR3 size: 15 residues. Germline V gene sequence: CDR1 SEHNR, CDR2 FQNEAQ (reference sequence). The CDR3 is CASSFFGGGGETQYF. DNA of the CDR3: TGTGCCAGCAGCTTCTTCGGGGGCGGGGGAGAGACCCAGTACTTC. Using reference TRBV7-9 and TRBJ2-5 for the parts outside the CDR3, the full variable domain is DTGVSQNPRHKITKRGQNVTFRCDPISEHNRLYWYRQTLGQGPEFLTYFQNEAQLEKSRLLSDRFSAERPKGSFSTLEIQRTEQGDSAMYLCASSFFGGGGETQYFGPGTRLLVL.

This chain connects TRBV2 to TRBJ2-7, with D unresolved. The V gene lost 6 bases and the J gene lost 2 bases, with 14 bases spanning the gap. The CDR3 sequence is 14 residues long. The germline V gene encodes CDR1 SNHLY and CDR2 FYNNEI. CDR3 in DNA: TGTGCCAGCAGCGCCGTCGTGGATGCCTACGAGCAGTACTTC. It is translated as CASSAVVDAYEQYF.

This chain joins TRBV7-9 and TRBJ1-4; the match to TRBD1 covers 11 bases. CDR3 size: 16 residues. Germline V CDR1 and CDR2: SEHNR, FQNEAQ (reference sequence). V dropped 2 bases and J dropped 4; count of bases not matched to a gene: 3. The CDR3 DNA sequence: TGTGCCAGCAGCTTAATAGGGACAGGGGGTAATGAAAAACTGTTTTTT. Protein: CASSLIGTGGNEKLFF.

This chain uses TRBV20-1 with TRBJ1-3; 8 bases align to TRBD1. Germline values: CDR1 DFQATT, CDR2 SNEGSKA (reference sequence). The ends lost 1 base at V and 8 bases at J; junction bases unmatched: 10. The CDR3 length is 15 residues. This CDR3 reads CSARGRGPHGYTIYF. The CDR3 nucleotides are TGCAGTGCTAGAGGCAGGGGGCCGCATGGCTACACCATATATTTT.

This clonotype has ten or more counts. CDR3: CASSAPGTGLVYEQYF. As DNA, the CDR3 is TGTGCCAGCAGTGCCCCCGGGACAGGGTTAGTCTACGAGCAGTACTTC. V and J are TRBV12-3 or TRBV12-4 and TRBJ2-7; 9 bases match TRBD1. The CDR3 runs to 16 residues. With 5 bases clipped from V and 3 bases from J, the junction kept 11 bases outside the gene matches.

This chain connects TRBV20-1 to TRBJ2-3; TRBD2 matches at 11 bases. Germline V gene data show CDR1 as DFQATT and CDR2 as SNEGSKA (reference sequence). V was pared by 5 bases and J by 0 bases, with 7 bases of the junction left unmatched. The CDR3 has 16 residues. The chain's CDR3 is CSALAGGKYSTDTQYF. The CDR3, as DNA: TGCAGTGCTTTAGCGGGGGGGAAATATAGCACAGATACGCAGTATTTT.

This clonotype appeared a few times. This sequence joins TRBV9 and TRBJ2-5, with 8 bases identical to TRBD2. The CDR3 sequence is 15 residues long. Germline V CDR1 and CDR2: SGDLS, YYNGEE. V lost 4 bases, J lost 4 bases, and 9 bases stayed unmatched. CDR3 in DNA: TGTGCCAGCAGCAGATCCGGGACTAGTGTAGAGACCCAGTACTTC. Translated: CASSRSGTSVETQYF.

Many counts were recorded for this clonotype. J is TRBJ1-4 and V is TRBV7-9; TRBD1 might be the D (5 bases). The V end lost 0 bases, the J end lost 5 bases, and 7 bases lay between the germline ends. The CDR3 length is 14 residues. The germline gives CDR1 SEHNR, CDR2 FQNEAQ (reference sequence). CDR3: CASSLARDNEKLFF. The CDR3 nucleotides are TGTGCCAGCAGCTTAGCACGGGACAATGAAAAACTGTTTTTT.

This clonotype has at least ten counts. This rearrangement joins TRBV2 to TRBJ1-5; D ambiguous. This CDR3 has 13 residues. The germline V gene encodes CDR1 SNHLY and CDR2 FYNNEI. V gave up 6 bases and J gave up 0 bases, with 6 bases separating them. The CDR3 spells CASRGHSNQPQHF. CDR3 bases: TGTGCCAGCAGGGGTCATAGCAATCAGCCCCAGCATTTT. Together with reference TRBV2 and TRBJ1-5, the CDR3 gives the full variable domain: EPEVTQTPSHQVTQMGQEVILRCVPISNHLYFYWYRQILGQKVEFLVSFYNNEISEKSEIFDDQFSVERPDGSNFTLKIRSTKLEDSAMYFCASRGHSNQPQHFGDGTRLSIL.

This chain joins TRBV25-1 and TRBJ2-5; the match to TRBD2 covers 8 bases. The germline V gene encodes CDR1 MGHDK and CDR2 SYGVNS. The ends lost 8 bases at V and 3 bases at J; junction bases unmatched: 11. The CDR3 is made up of 15 amino acids. DNA of the CDR3: TGTGCCAGCGGTTCCCGGGGGGGTAATAAAGAGACCCAGTACTTC. Encoded protein: CASGSRGGNKETQYF.

This clonotype was counted ten times or more. The V call is TRBV6-6, the J call TRBJ1-2; D is undetermined. CDR1 and CDR2 (germline): MNHNY, SVGAGI (reference sequence). The V and J ends lost 0 bases and 11 bases respectively, with 19 bases between them. The CDR3 is made up of 15 amino acids. In nucleotides, the CDR3 is TGTGCCAGCAGTTACTCGCTGGGTTCTACATATTTGTACACCTTC. It translates to CASSYSLGSTYLYTF.

The chain carries TRBV7-9 and TRBJ2-3; D is perhaps TRBD2 (5 bases). The V end was cut by 2 bases, the J end by 1 base, with 7 bases between. Germline V lookup: CDR1 SEHNR, CDR2 FQNEAQ (reference sequence). The CDR3 spans 14 residues. The CDR3 loop reads CASSLSRGTDTQYF. In DNA, the CDR3 is TGTGCCAGCAGCTTATCGCGGGGCACAGATACGCAGTATTTT.

This clonotype was recorded at least ten times. The chain links TRBV9 to TRBJ1-2; no reliable D call. The germline V gene encodes CDR1 SGDLS and CDR2 YYNGEE. Trimming removed 4 bases at V and 2 bases at J, with 9 bases between. The CDR3 consists of 13 residues. In DNA form, the CDR3 reads TGTGCCAGCAGCAGTTTACGGAACTATGGCTACACCTTC. Residues: CASSSLRNYGYTF.

This clonotype turned up a few times. Just one base apart from a much larger clone, this may be a read error. The chain links TRBV20-1 to TRBJ2-7, with D uncertain. CDR3 length: 14 residues. The V end was cut by 4 bases, the J end by 0 bases, with 13 bases between. Per the germline V gene, CDR1 is DFQATT and CDR2 is SNEGSKA (reference sequence). The CDR3 DNA reads as TGCAGTGCTATTTGGCAGCCCAACTCCTACGAGCAGTACTTC. Translated: CSAIWQPNSYEQYF.

This clonotype has only a few counts. This chain uses TRBV7-3 with TRBJ2-2; D tentatively reads TRBD1 or TRBD2 (5 bases each). The CDR3 has 15 residues. CDR1 and CDR2 (germline): SGHTA, FQGTGA. V was pared by 1 base and J by 7 bases, with 13 bases between. The CDR3: CASSLSGSGGGELFF. CDR3 in DNA: TGTGCCAGCAGCTTAAGTGGATCTGGGGGCGGGGAGCTGTTTTTT.

In this sample, this clonotype turned up a few times. The rearrangement uses TRBV3-1 and TRBJ2-7; no reliable D call. V was clipped by 0 bases and J by 1 base, with 10 bases between them. The CDR3 is made up of 15 amino acids. Germline CDR1 reads LGHDT; CDR2 reads YNNKEL (reference sequence). In DNA form, the CDR3 reads TGTGCCAGCAGCCAAGATTGGGCTTTATCCTACGAGCAGTACTTC. Protein: CASSQDWALSYEQYF.